The 16 T cell receptor beta chains below come from one sample, sequenced in a study of blood T cell repertoires in COVID-19. The data were produced by immunoSEQ multiplex PCR, yet TCRdb's version contains in-frame clones alone and is incomplete. The sample includes under 200,000 clones, almost 85% of them seen just once. Sequenced: PBMCs or T cells enriched from blood (not recorded which). The receptors derive from a man aged 50-59 years who had recovered from COVID-19.

The chain recombines TRBV28 with TRBJ1-5; 7 nucleotides line up with TRBD1. There are 17 residues in the CDR3. V shed 4 bases and J 0 bases; nucleotides not matched to a gene: 9. The V gene's germline CDR1 is MDHEN and CDR2 SYDVKM. The CDR3 region has the DNA TGTGCCAGCAGTTCTTCCGACAGGGTCTATAGCAATCAGCCCCAGCATTTT. This codes for CASSSSDRVYSNQPQHF.

The chain has TRBV6-4 and TRBJ2-3; no clear D. Trimming left V 4 bases short and J 5 bases short, with 10 bases between. CDR1 MRHNA and CDR2 SNTAGT come from the germline V gene. This CDR3 region has 13 residues. The CDR3, as DNA: TGTGCCAGCAGTGTCGAGGAAAGAGATACGCAGTATTTT. It translates to CASSVEERDTQYF.

The chain joins TRBV12-3 or TRBV12-4 to TRBJ2-5, with 7 bases lining up with TRBD1. V gave up 9 bases and J gave up 5 bases; unmatched junction bases: 9. The CDR3 contains 13 residues. CDR3 DNA sequence: TGTGCCAGTCGAGGGGGCGTAGGGGAGACCCAGTACTTC. This encodes CASRGGVGETQYF.

Here the CDR3 reads CASSTGTSGRTFNEQFF. CDR3 nucleotides: TGTGCCAGCAGTACCGGGACTAGCGGGAGGACCTTTAATGAGCAGTTCTTC. The chain links TRBV28 to TRBJ2-1, with 15 bases fitting TRBD2. Germline CDR1 MDHEN, CDR2 SYDVKM. The CDR3 loop spans 17 amino acids. With V trimmed by 5 bases and J by 7 bases, 9 bases remained unmatched.

The chain joins TRBV12-2 to TRBJ1-2; TRBD1 is taken as the D call from the table, unchecked against the DNA. TRBV12-2 is designated a pseudogene. CDR3 length equals 12 residues. DNA of the CDR3: TGTGCAAGTCGCTTAGCGAAGGGGGGCTACACCTTC. Encoded protein: CASRLAKGGYTF.

The chain carries TRBV7-2 and TRBJ1-4, with 8 bases lining up with TRBD1. After removal of 4 bases from V and 2 bases from J, the junction contained 3 bases not matched to a gene. CDR1 is SGHTA and CDR2 is FQGNSA in the germline V gene. The CDR3 extends over 15 amino acids. The DNA for the CDR3 is TGTGCCAGCAGCTATCAGGGGGCTACTAATGAAAAACTGTTTTTT. Protein product: CASSYQGATNEKLFF. Full variable domain (remainder filled in from reference TRBV7-2 and TRBJ1-4): GAGVSQSPSNKVTEKGKDVELRCDPISGHTALYWYRQSLGQGLEFLIYFQGNSAPDKSGLPSDRFSAERTGGSVSTLTIQRTQQEDSAVYLCASSYQGATNEKLFFGSGTQLSVL.

This chain uses TRBV5-1 with TRBJ2-1; 9 positions agree with TRBD2. This CDR3 is 15 amino acids long. The germline gives CDR1 SGHRS, CDR2 YFSETQ. V shed 3 bases, J shed 6 bases, and the junction held 7 bases outside the gene matches. As DNA, the CDR3 is TGCGCCAGCAGCTCCGGAAGCGGGGGGATCAATGAGCAGTTCTTC. Protein: CASSSGSGGINEQFF.

This rearrangement joins TRBV28 to TRBJ2-5; D uncertain. Trimming removed 2 bases from V and 2 bases from J, with 9 bases in between. CDR3 length: 14 residues. Germline-derived CDR1 and CDR2 are MDHEN and SYDVKM. The CDR3 bases are TGTGCCAGCAGTTTAACCCAGAGGCAAGAGACCCAGTACTTC. Protein product: CASSLTQRQETQYF.

V is TRBV6-5 and J is TRBJ2-7; 7 bases match TRBD2. V lost 7 bases, J lost 2 bases, and 8 bases stayed unmatched. The CDR3 spans 14 residues. Per the germline V gene, CDR1 is MNHEY and CDR2 is SVGAGI. The CDR3 sequence: CASNKVGGPYEQYF. The CDR3 DNA sequence: TGTGCCAGCAATAAAGTGGGAGGGCCCTACGAGCAGTACTTC.

The rearrangement links TRBV30 to TRBJ2-7, with D hard to call. The CDR3 has 12 residues. V lost 2 bases and J lost 1, with 6 bases in between. CDR1 is GTSNPN, CDR2 SVGIG, per germline (reference sequence). The CDR3 protein is CAWSFRSYEQYF. The CDR3 DNA is TGTGCCTGGAGTTTCCGTTCCTACGAGCAGTACTTC.

In DNA form, the CDR3 reads TGCGCCAGCAGCTTGGTTGGGGCAGAAGACACCTTC. It translates to CASSLVGAEDTF. V and J are TRBV5-1 and TRBJ1-2, with D possibly TRBD1 on 5 matching bases. The germline V gene encodes CDR1 SGHRS and CDR2 YFSETQ. Trimming cost V 0 bases and J 12 bases, with 12 bases left between them. This CDR3 is built from 12 residues. Full variable domain (outside the CDR3, taken from reference TRBV5-1 and TRBJ1-2): KAGVTQTPRYLIKTRGQQVTLSCSPISGHRSVSWYQQTPGQGLQFLFEYFSETQRNKGNFPGRFSGRQFSNSRSEMNVSTLELGDSALYLCASSLVGAEDTFGSGTRLTVV.

The genes are TRBV7-2 and TRBJ2-3; 8 bases map to TRBD1. Germline V gene data show CDR1 as SGHTA and CDR2 as FQGNSA. CDR3 length equals 19 residues. J gave up 1 base and V 7 bases, and 19 bases lay outside the gene matches. DNA of the CDR3: TGTGCCAGCATCTACTTACAGGGGGAATTAAGGTGGGGCACAGATACGCAGTATTTT. Protein sequence: CASIYLQGELRWGTDTQYF.

The rearrangement joins TRBV11-2 to TRBJ2-7; 8 positions match TRBD1. The ends lost 3 bases at V and 7 bases at J; junction bases unmatched: 5. This CDR3 has 13 amino acids. Germline values: CDR1 SGHAT, CDR2 FQNNGV. The CDR3 DNA reads as TGTGCCAGCAGCTTCGGACAGGGTAGGGAGCAGTACTTC. This translates into CASSFGQGREQYF.

The rearrangement joins TRBV2 to TRBJ2-7; a weak D match, TRBD1 (6 bases). The CDR3 totals 15 residues. Germline V gene sequence: CDR1 SNHLY, CDR2 FYNNEI. The V end lost 2 bases, the J end lost 5 bases, and 16 bases lay between the germline ends. The CDR3 loop is CASSEPRGNEDEQYF. The CDR3 nucleotides read TGTGCCAGCAGTGAACCAAGGGGGAACGAAGACGAGCAGTACTTC.

The V call is TRBV29-1, the J call TRBJ2-5; 11 bases match TRBD1. Trimming removed 7 bases from V and 4 bases from J; junction bases left unmatched: 5. The CDR3 is made up of 13 amino acids. Germline loops: CDR1 SQVTM, CDR2 ANQGSEA. CDR3 in amino acids: CSAGTGGGETQYF. In DNA form, the CDR3 reads TGCAGCGCCGGGACAGGGGGGGGAGAGACCCAGTACTTC.

This chain connects TRBV29-1 to TRBJ2-1; 10 bases map to TRBD2. With 3 bases clipped from V and 9 bases from J, the junction kept 8 bases outside the gene matches. Germline V gives CDR1 SQVTM, CDR2 ANQGSEA. This CDR3 region has 14 residues. As DNA, the CDR3 is TGCAGCGTTGAGGGTAGCGGGGGGTCTGGTGAGCAGTTCTTC. Translation: CSVEGSGGSGEQFF.